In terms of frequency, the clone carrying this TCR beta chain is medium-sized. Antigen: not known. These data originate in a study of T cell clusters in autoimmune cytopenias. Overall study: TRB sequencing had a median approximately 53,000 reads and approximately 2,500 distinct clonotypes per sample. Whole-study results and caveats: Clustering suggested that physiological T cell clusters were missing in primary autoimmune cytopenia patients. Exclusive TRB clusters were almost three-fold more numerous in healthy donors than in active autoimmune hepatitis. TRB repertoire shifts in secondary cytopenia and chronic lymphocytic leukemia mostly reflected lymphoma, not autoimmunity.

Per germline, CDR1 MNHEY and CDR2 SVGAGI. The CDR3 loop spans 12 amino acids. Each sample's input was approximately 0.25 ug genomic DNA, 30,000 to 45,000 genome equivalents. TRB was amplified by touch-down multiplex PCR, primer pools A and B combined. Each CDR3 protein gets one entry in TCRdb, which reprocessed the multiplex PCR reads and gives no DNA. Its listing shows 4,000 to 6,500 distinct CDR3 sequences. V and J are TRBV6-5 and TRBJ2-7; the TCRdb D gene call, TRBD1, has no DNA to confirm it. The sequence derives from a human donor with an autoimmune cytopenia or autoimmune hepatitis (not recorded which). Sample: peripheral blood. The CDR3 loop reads CATQGRSYEQYF.